These T cell receptor beta chains were read from a single sample in a study of T cell responses to AZD1222 COVID-19 vaccine. Sequenced by immunoSEQ multiplex PCR; TCRdb stores in-frame clones only, minus some. The sample lists approximately 140,000 clones, more than 70% occurring once. Sequenced here: peripheral blood, sampled on day 0 of AZD1222 vaccination. All receptors come from an adult in good health. The CDR3 runs from the conserved cysteine through the conserved F or W. A D gene is named only where the DNA matches it firmly. Rows give clone size only sometimes, using once, few, many, or a class for an expanded clone.

NA,TRBJ1-2,TRBV10-3,NA,TGTGCCATCAGTCAAGGGGAAAATGGCTACACCTTC,CAISQGENGYTF
NA,TRBJ1-1,TRBV7-9,NA,TGTGCCAGCAGCTCCTCACCGTACACTGAAGCTTTCTTT,CASSSSPYTEAFF
few,TRBJ1-1,TRBV27,NA,TGTGCCAGCAGTTTATTTACAGGGTTACAGAACACTGAAGCTTTCTTT,CASSLFTGLQNTEAFF
once,TRBJ2-1,TRBV3-1/TRBV3-2,TRBD1,TGTGCCAGCAGCCAAAGGACAGGCTCCTACAATGAGCAGTTCTTC,CASSQRTGSYNEQFF
NA,TRBJ1-5,TRBV2,NA,TGTGCCAGCAGTGAAAGGGCCGAAGTTAGCAATCAGCCCCAGCATTTT,CASSERAEVSNQPQHF
once,TRBJ1-1,TRBV28,TRBD1,TGTGCCAGCAGTTCAGGACAGGGCCCTGAAGCTTTCTTT,CASSSGQGPEAFF
NA,TRBJ1-1,TRBV7-3,NA,TGTGCCAGCAGCCCGACAGTGAACACTGAAGCTTTCTTT,CASSPTVNTEAFF
NA,TRBJ2-2,TRBV7-8,TRBD1,TGTGCCAGCAGCCTGAGGGGTTCCCGGACAGGGGGGTCCGGGGAGCTGTTTTTT,CASSLRGSRTGGSGELFF
NA,TRBJ2-3,TRBV4-2,TRBD2,TGTGCCAGCAGCCACGGGGGGGCCGGAGATACGCAGTATTTT,CASSHGGAGDTQYF
NA,TRBJ2-7,TRBV15,NA,TGTGCCACCAGCAGGTCAGACAGCTACGAGCAGTACTTC,CATSRSDSYEQYF
NA,TRBJ1-1,TRBV18,NA,TGTGCCAGCTCACCGCTGGCCATGAACACTGAAGCTTTCTTT,CASSPLAMNTEAFF
NA,TRBJ1-1,TRBV5-1,NA,TGCGCCAGCAGCTTCTCATCTAATAGGGGGGGAACTGAAGCTTTCTTT,CASSFSSNRGGTEAFF
NA,TRBJ1-2,TRBV30,TRBD1,TGTGCCTGGAGTCTCCGACAGGGAGCCCACTATGGCTACACCTTC,CAWSLRQGAHYGYTF
NA,TRBJ2-3,TRBV7-3,NA,TGTGCCAGCAGCATGGGGACCGCTAGCACAGATACGCAGTATTTT,CASSMGTASTDTQYF
NA,TRBJ2-7,TRBV13,TRBD1,TGTGCCAGCAGCCCAGGGACAGGACCGACTTACGAGCAGTACTTC,CASSPGTGPTYEQYF
NA,TRBJ1-2,TRBV5-5,TRBD1,TGTGCCAGCAGCTCAGGGACAGGGCAGAACTATGGCTACACCTTC,CASSSGTGQNYGYTF
few,TRBJ1-3,TRBV10-3,NA,TGTGCCATCAGAGGGGACTCTGGAAACACCATATATTTT,CAIRGDSGNTIYF
NA,TRBJ1-1,TRBV5-3,NA,TGTGCCAGAAGCGGGTACAGGGATCGGGGTGGTGAAGCTTTCTTT,CARSGYRDRGGEAFF
NA,TRBJ1-1,TRBV18,NA,TGTGCCAGCTCACCCTCGGACGGACCGTTGAACACTGAAGCTTTCTTT,CASSPSDGPLNTEAFF
NA,TRBJ1-1,TRBV29-1,TRBD1,TGCAGCGTTGAGGCGACAGGGACCTTGCGAGCTTTCTTT,CSVEATGTLRAFF
NA,TRBJ2-7,TRBV7-3,TRBD1,TGTGCCAGCAGCTCGCAGGGGGCCTACGAGCAGTACTTC,CASSSQGAYEQYF
few,TRBJ1-2,TRBV11-2,NA,TGTGCCAGCAGCCCTTGGGGGGCCTCTGGCTACACCTTC,CASSPWGASGYTF
NA,TRBJ2-5,TRBV9,TRBD2,TGTGCCAGCAGCGTAACTAGCGGGGGGGCCGGGGAGACCCAGTACTTC,CASSVTSGGAGETQYF
NA,TRBJ1-3,TRBV19,NA,TGTGCCAGTAGTCGCGGGCGACAGTCCCACTCTGGAAACACCATATATTTT,CASSRGRQSHSGNTIYF
NA,TRBJ2-3,TRBV5-4,TRBD2,TGTGCCAGCAGCTGGCGGGGGGGACCCAGCACAATAGATACGCAGTATTTT,CASSWRGGPSTIDTQYF
once,TRBJ2-7,TRBV18,TRBD1,TGTGCCAGCCACCGGACAGGGGACTACGAGCAGTACTTC,CASHRTGDYEQYF
NA,TRBJ2-7,TRBV19,NA,TGTGCCAGTAGTACGGGGTTATCATACGAGCAGTACTTC,CASSTGLSYEQYF
NA,TRBJ1-6,TRBV6-2/TRBV6-3,TRBD1,TGTGCCAGCAGTCCCCGGGACAGGGGAAATTCACCCCTCCACTTT,CASSPRDRGNSPLHF
NA,TRBJ2-3,TRBV11-2,NA,TGTGCCAGCAGCTTTGATCGGGTGGGGGTGGATACGCAGTATTTT,CASSFDRVGVDTQYF
NA,TRBJ2-7,TRBV7-2,NA,TGTGCCAGCGGCATGGGGGGTGCCAGCTCCTACGAGCAGTACTTC,CASGMGGASSYEQYF
few,TRBJ1-1,TRBV7-9,NA,TGTGCCAGCAGCCCTGGACAGAGATTGAACACTGAAGCTTTCTTT,CASSPGQRLNTEAFF
NA,TRBJ1-1,TRBV9,NA,TGTGCCAGCAGCGTAGCAGCGAACACTGAAGCTTTCTTT,CASSVAANTEAFF
NA,TRBJ1-2,TRBV6-5,TRBD1,TGTGCCAGCTCCAGACAGGGTTCTAACTATGGCTACACCTTC,CASSRQGSNYGYTF
few,TRBJ2-1,TRBV14,TRBD2,TGTGCCAGCAGCCGGGGACTAGCCTATGAGCAGTTCTTC,CASSRGLAYEQFF
few,TRBJ1-6,TRBV7-8,NA,TGTGCCAGTACCCGAAGCCCAGGACAACCCCTCCACTTT,CASTRSPGQPLHF
NA,TRBJ2-4,TRBV10-2,TRBD2,TGCGCCAGCAGCCCGACTAGCGGGGGGGCCCAAGCCAAAAACATTCAGTACTTC,CASSPTSGGAQAKNIQYF
NA,TRBJ2-2,TRBV11-3,TRBD1,TGTGCCAGCAGCTCAGACAGGGGTGTTCCCGGGGAGCTGTTTTTT,CASSSDRGVPGELFF
NA,TRBJ1-1,TRBV7-2,TRBD1,TGTGCCAGCAGCTTAGGACAGGGCCGCGACGCTTTCTTT,CASSLGQGRDAFF
NA,TRBJ1-2,TRBV7-3,NA,TGTGCCAGCAGCCCAACGGGCCGGGGCAGGGGCATAACGGGCTATGGCTACACCTTC,CASSPTGRGRGITGYGYTF
NA,TRBJ1-1,TRBV7-3,NA,TGTGCCAGCAGCCCGACGCAGGGTATTGGCACTGAAGCTTTCTTT,CASSPTQGIGTEAFF
NA,TRBJ1-2,TRBV28,NA,TGTGCCAGCAGTTTAGGGACGACTTACTCCAATGGCTACACCTTC,CASSLGTTYSNGYTF
NA,TRBJ2-1,TRBV9,NA,TGTGCCAGCAGCGTTCTGGTCGGGGGAGGAAATGAGCAGTTCTTC,CASSVLVGGGNEQFF
NA,TRBJ2-1,TRBV11-3,NA,TGTGCCAGCAGCTTAGATCGGGCAGGGGCCAATGAGCAGTTCTTC,CASSLDRAGANEQFF
NA,TRBJ1-1,TRBV4-3,NA,TGCGCCAGCAGCCAAGCACACGGGCAGCTGAACACTGAAGCTTTCTTT,CASSQAHGQLNTEAFF
NA,TRBJ1-5,TRBV10-2,NA,TGCGCCAGCGGGAGGTGGTATTCCCACGATCAGCCCCAGCATTTT,CASGRWYSHDQPQHF
NA,TRBJ1-5,TRBV12-3/TRBV12-4,NA,TGTGCCAGCAGTCCGACGACAGCCGACGACCAGCATTTT,CASSPTTADDQHF
once,TRBJ2-5,TRBV6-6,TRBD2,TGTGCCAGCAGTGTCGCGGGGGGGACCCAGTACTTC,CASSVAGGTQYF
NA,TRBJ1-5,TRBV18,NA,TGTGCCAGCTCACCAAGGGAAGTCGGCAATCAGCCCCAGCATTTT,CASSPREVGNQPQHF
NA,TRBJ2-7,TRBV7-2,TRBD1,TGTGCCAGCAGCCTAGGGACAGCTTCCTACGAGCAGTACTTC,CASSLGTASYEQYF
NA,TRBJ1-1,TRBV28,NA,TGTGCCAGCAGTCCCGGGGGGACGAACACTGAAGCTTTCTTT,CASSPGGTNTEAFF
NA,TRBJ1-6,TRBV6-1,TRBD1,TGTGCCAGCAGTGCAGGAGGGACAGGGGGCTATTATAATTCACCCCTCCACTTT,CASSAGGTGGYYNSPLHF
NA,TRBJ1-2,TRBV11-2,NA,TGTGCCAGCAGCTTAGGATGGCGCAGTCTTAGGGGGAACTATGGCTACACCTTC,CASSLGWRSLRGNYGYTF
NA,TRBJ2-2,TRBV7-8,TRBD1,TGTGCCAGCAGCTTAGTGGTTTCTCAGGGGGCTACCGGGGAGCTGTTTTTT,CASSLVVSQGATGELFF
NA,TRBJ2-3,TRBV12-3/TRBV12-4,NA,TGTGCCAGCAAAAGGGCTAGCACAGATACGCAGTATTTT,CASKRASTDTQYF
NA,TRBJ2-1,TRBV2,TRBD2,TGTGCCAGCTGCGGGACTACCTACAATGAGCAGTTCTTC,CASCGTTYNEQFF